Listed here are 2 T cell receptor beta chains from one sample, sequenced in a study of cytomegalovirus exposure and HLA in healthy donors. The PCR had 60 Vbeta and 13 Jbeta primers. This table comes from immunoSEQ multiplex PCR, and its TCRdb copy is limited to in-frame clones, with some not included. There are 100,000 to 150,000 clones in the sample; 81% occur only once, and 3.5% to 4.5% lies in the top ten. Material for sequencing was PBMCs. These receptors originate from a young man in good health and CMV-seropositive.

The chain is built from TRBV4-3 and TRBJ1-4, with D tentatively TRBD1 (5 bases). Germline V gene lookup returns CDR1 LGHNA and CDR2 YSLEER. The ends were cut back, 0 bases at V and 8 bases at J, with 10 bases in the middle. This CDR3 contains 14 residues. This CDR3 reads CASSQDRQGEKLFF. The CDR3 DNA is TGCGCCAGCAGCCAAGATAGGCAGGGAGAAAAACTGTTTTTT.

The rearrangement links TRBV7-9 to TRBJ2-3; 13 positions agree with TRBD2. This CDR3 region has 19 residues. V dropped 5 bases and J dropped 4; count of bases not matched to a gene: 15. CDR1 and CDR2 (germline): SEHNR, FQNEAQ (reference sequence). In DNA form, the CDR3 reads TGTGCCAGCAGCATCCTGGGACTAGCGGGAATTCCGGGAGCAGATACGCAGTATTTT. This sequence encodes CASSILGLAGIPGADTQYF.